Below, 12 T cell receptor beta chains from the same sample are listed, as sequenced in a study of CD8+CD57+ T cells in acquired aplastic anemia. Genomic DNA, the template, was used for profiling of the TCR beta VDJ and CDR3. TCRdb reanalysed the reads using MiXCR and keeps one entry per CDR3 protein. The table has about 75,000 distinct CDR3 sequences, 55% to 75% seen once. Whoever was chosen for sequencing had shown CD8+CD57+ cell expansion by flow cytometry. Material for sequencing was sorted CD4+, CD8+, or CD8+CD57+ T cells (not recorded which) from PBMCs. Receptors were obtained from a human donor with aplastic anemia.

The J gene is TRBJ2-5, the V gene TRBV29-1, with TRBD1 matching over 9 bases. Germline-derived CDR1 and CDR2 are SQVTM and ANQGSEA. V lost 0 bases, J lost 11 bases, and 4 bases stayed unmatched. This CDR3 is built from 12 residues. The chain's CDR3 is CSVEENRGPQYF. The CDR3 nucleotides are TGCAGCGTTGAAGAAAACAGGGGGCCACAGTACTTC.

The chain couples TRBV25-1 to TRBJ2-1, with 9 positions matching TRBD1. Germline V gene sequence: CDR1 MGHDK, CDR2 SYGVNS. This CDR3 is 16 amino acids long. The V gene end was trimmed by 4 bases and the J gene end by 8 bases; junction bases not matched to a gene: 12. The CDR3 nucleotides are TGTGCCAGCAGTGCCCCGGGACAGGGAAAAACCTATGAGCAGTTCTTC. Protein product: CASSAPGQGKTYEQFF. Full variable domain (remainder filled in from reference TRBV25-1 and TRBJ2-1): EADIYQTPRYLVIGTGKKITLECSQTMGHDKMYWYQQDPGMELHLIHYSYGVNSTEKGDLSSESTVSRIRTEHFPLTLESARPSHTSQYLCASSAPGQGKTYEQFFGPGTRLTVL.

This clonotype was detected a few times. J is TRBJ1-3 and V is TRBV7-9; D is possibly TRBD1 (5 bases). The CDR3 covers 15 residues. Germline loops: CDR1 SEHNR, CDR2 FQNEAQ (reference sequence). V was pared by 6 bases and J by 4 bases, with 16 bases between. The CDR3 sequence: CASSRDTGGGNTIYF. The CDR3 DNA reads as TGTGCCAGCAGTCGCGACACAGGCGGAGGAAACACCATATATTTT.

The chain recombines TRBV7-6 with TRBJ2-1, with D perhaps matching TRBD1 (6 bases). Germline V lookup: CDR1 SGHVS, CDR2 FNYEAQ. The CDR3 covers 12 residues. V was shortened by 5 bases and J by 8 bases, with 10 bases between the two germline ends. The CDR3 nucleotides are TGTGCCAGCAGCCAACAGGGATATGAGCAGTTCTTC. Its translation is CASSQQGYEQFF.

This clonotype appeared a single time. The chain links TRBV6-1 to TRBJ2-7; the D gene is possibly TRBD1 (6 bases). The CDR3 runs 14 residues. V lost 10 bases to trimming and J lost 2 bases, with 18 bases between them. Germline CDR1 is MNHNS and CDR2 is SASEGT. CDR3 in amino acids: CATGQNPFPYEQYF. CDR3 nucleotides: TGTGCCACAGGACAGAATCCTTTTCCCTACGAGCAGTACTTC.

The chain combines TRBV10-2 with TRBJ2-7; 9 bases are a match to TRBD1. Germline lookup yields CDR1 WSHSY and CDR2 SAAADI. The CDR3 is 15 amino acids. The junction had 9 bases not matched to a gene; V was cut back by 4 bases and J by 5 bases. The CDR3 loop is CASSGLGTGSHEQYF. The CDR3 nucleotides read TGCGCCAGCAGTGGGCTAGGGACAGGGTCCCACGAGCAGTACTTC.

The chain employs TRBV11-1 and TRBJ2-1; weak D call: TRBD1 (6 bases). V lost 5 bases and J lost 10, with 21 bases in between. This CDR3 region has 15 residues. CDR1 SGHAT and CDR2 FQDESV come from the germline V gene (reference sequence). Here the CDR3 reads CASSTSRGSSYEQFF. The CDR3 DNA reads TGTGCCAGCAGCACCTCGAGGGGGAGCTCCTACGAGCAGTTCTTC.

The chain uses TRBV9 and TRBJ2-3; either TRBD1 or TRBD2 may supply D (5 bases each). Germline V gene lookup returns CDR1 SGDLS and CDR2 YYNGEE. V was cut by 5 bases and J by 6 bases, with 10 bases left in between. This CDR3 is built from 12 residues. The CDR3 sequence is CASSLEGDTQYF. DNA for the CDR3: TGTGCCAGCAGTCTTGAGGGGGATACGCAGTATTTT. Full variable domain (missing parts from reference TRBV9 and TRBJ2-3): DSGVTQTPKHLITATGQRVTLRCSPRSGDLSVYWYQQSLDQGLQFLIQYYNGEERAKGNILERFSAQQFPDLHSELNLSSLELGDSALYFCASSLEGDTQYFGPGTRLTVL.

This clonotype was picked up one time. The rearrangement links TRBV20-1 to TRBJ1-4; D remains unclear. There are 17 residues in the CDR3. Trimming removed 3 bases from V and 5 bases from J, with 22 bases in between. CDR1 is DFQATT, CDR2 SNEGSKA, per germline (reference sequence). CDR3 region: CSASNSWVAGSNEKLFF. CDR3 bases: TGCAGTGCTAGCAATTCTTGGGTGGCGGGGTCCAATGAAAAACTGTTTTTT.

The gene calls are TRBV10-3 and TRBJ2-7, with 7 positions matching TRBD1. With V trimmed by 4 bases and J by 7 bases, 13 bases remained unmatched. The CDR3 extends over 15 amino acids. Germline CDR1 reads ENHRY; CDR2 reads SYGVKD. The CDR3 region has the DNA TGTGCCATCAGTGGATCCCGGGACAGTTATGAGGAGCAGTACTTC. Protein: CAISGSRDSYEEQYF.

The V and J genes are TRBV15 and TRBJ2-5; D not resolved. This CDR3 spans 16 amino acids. Germline lookup yields CDR1 LNHNV and CDR2 YYDKDF (reference sequence). V gave up 0 bases and J gave up 1 base, with 12 bases separating them. The CDR3: CATSRDLGHTQETQYF. The CDR3 nucleotides are TGTGCCACCAGCAGAGATTTAGGTCATACCCAAGAGACCCAGTACTTC. The full variable domain, in which reference TRBV15 and TRBJ2-5 provide the parts outside the CDR3, is DAMVIQNPRYQVTQFGKPVTLSCSQTLNHNVMYWYQQKSSQAPKLLFHYYDKDFNNEADTPDNFQSRRPNTSFCFLDIRSPGLGDTAMYLCATSRDLGHTQETQYFGPGTRLLVL.

This clonotype has just a few counts. CDR3 nucleotides: TGTGCCAGCAGCTTAGTCGGAGAGACCTACGAGCAGTACTTC. This gives the protein CASSLVGETYEQYF. This chain connects TRBV5-4 to TRBJ2-7; D is uncertain. The V end lost 2 bases, the J end lost 2 bases, and 11 bases lay between the germline ends. The CDR3 is 14 amino acids. The germline V gene has CDR1 SGHNT and CDR2 YYREEE (reference sequence).